The entry below describes one T cell receptor beta chain. The entry originates in a study of shared clonotypes between healthy human individuals. The CDR3 consists of 17 residues. V lost 5 bases to trimming and J lost 8 bases; unmatched junction nucleotides: 18. Per the germline V gene, CDR1 is SGHRS and CDR2 is YFSETQ. Clones were read by immunoSEQ multiplex PCR, and TCRdb kept only the in-frame ones, dropping some. The sample has around 2.5 million clones; 93% are singletons. The chain has TRBV5-1 and TRBJ2-1, with 8 bases lining up with TRBD2. This clonotype originated in a man between 18 and 29 years old in good health. Some clones in this sample may be carry-over from other donors' samples. The specimen sequenced was naive CD4+ T cells from PBMCs. The sample's subset: CD45RA+ positively selected. CDR3 sequence: CASRPFVGREDLDEQFF. Here the CDR3 DNA reads TGCGCCAGCAGGCCCTTCGTAGGGCGGGAGGATTTAGATGAGCAGTTCTTC.